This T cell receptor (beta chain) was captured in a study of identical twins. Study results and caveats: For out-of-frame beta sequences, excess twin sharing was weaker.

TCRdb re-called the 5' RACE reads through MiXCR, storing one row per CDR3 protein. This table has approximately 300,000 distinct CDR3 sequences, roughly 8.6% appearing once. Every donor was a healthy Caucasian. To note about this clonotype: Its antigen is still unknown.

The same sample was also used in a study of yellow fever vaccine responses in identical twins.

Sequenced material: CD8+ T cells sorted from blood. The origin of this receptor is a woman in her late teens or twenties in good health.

CDR3 loop: CASSYETPAGYETQYF. In DNA form, the CDR3 reads TGTGCCAGCAGTTACGAAACCCCAGCGGGGTACGAGACCCAGTACTTC. V usage is TRBV6-5 and J usage is TRBJ2-5, with 7 bases identical to TRBD2. The germline V gene encodes CDR1 MNHEY and CDR2 SVGAGI. CDR3 length equals 16 residues. After removal of 2 bases from V and 5 bases from J, the junction contained 11 bases not matched to a gene.